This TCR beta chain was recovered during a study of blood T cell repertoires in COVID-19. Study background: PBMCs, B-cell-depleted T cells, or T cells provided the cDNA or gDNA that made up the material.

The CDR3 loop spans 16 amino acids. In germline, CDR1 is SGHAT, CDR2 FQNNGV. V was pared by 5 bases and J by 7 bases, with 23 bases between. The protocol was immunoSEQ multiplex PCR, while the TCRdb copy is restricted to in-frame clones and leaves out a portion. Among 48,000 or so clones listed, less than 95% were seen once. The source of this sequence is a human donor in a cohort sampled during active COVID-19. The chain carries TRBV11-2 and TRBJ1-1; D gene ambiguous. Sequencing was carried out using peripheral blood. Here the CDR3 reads CASSKSQGPLLGEAFF. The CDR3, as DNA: TGTGCCAGCAGCAAATCTCAAGGCCCCTTACTAGGTGAAGCTTTCTTT.